This T cell receptor beta chain was recorded in a study of blood T cells in healthy people across ages. Broader study findings: Unknown CMV status may confound age-related changes in expanded clones.

The use of a sample-barcoded 5' primer and a J-beta primer mix characterized a second PCR of roughly 6 to 11 cycles. A template-switch adaptor that had 12 random nucleotides put a tag on each cDNA molecule. Via MiXCR, TCRdb re-called the 5' RACE reads, giving one row per CDR3 protein. The sample has some 930,000 distinct CDR3 sequences; 29% are singletons. The germline V and J ends were trimmed by 4 bases and 3 bases, with 7 bases remaining between them. Germline CDR1 is SGHVS and CDR2 is FNYEAQ. The CDR3 has 13 residues. This clonotype was seen only a few times. Its antigen is undetermined. The sample was also linked to a second study, of T cells of mothers and their children. Per that paper: In this cohort, donors were a few healthy Caucasian mothers plus their six children.

The chain has TRBV7-6 and TRBJ1-5; D remains ambiguous. This TCR came from a woman in her 40s in good health. Sequenced: blood. The CDR3 DNA is TGTGCCAGCAGCTCAGACTACAATCAGCCCCAGCATTTT. Translated, it gives CASSSDYNQPQHF. Together with reference TRBV7-6 and TRBJ1-5, the CDR3 gives the full variable domain: GAGVSQSPRYKVTKRGQDVALRCDPISGHVSLYWYRQALGQGPEFLTYFNYEAQQDKSGLPNDRFSAERPEGSISTLTIQRTEQRDSAMYRCASSSDYNQPQHFGDGTRLSIL.